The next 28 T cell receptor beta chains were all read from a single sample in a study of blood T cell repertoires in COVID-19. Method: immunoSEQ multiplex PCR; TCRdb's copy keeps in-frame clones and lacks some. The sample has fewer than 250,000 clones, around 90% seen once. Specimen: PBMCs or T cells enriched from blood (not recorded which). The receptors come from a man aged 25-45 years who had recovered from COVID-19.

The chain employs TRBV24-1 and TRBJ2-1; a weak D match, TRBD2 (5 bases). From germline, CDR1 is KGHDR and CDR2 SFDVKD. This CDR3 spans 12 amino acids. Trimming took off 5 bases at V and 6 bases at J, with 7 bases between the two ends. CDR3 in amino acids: CATSGTSNEQFF. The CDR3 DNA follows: TGTGCCACCAGTGGGACTTCCAATGAGCAGTTCTTC.

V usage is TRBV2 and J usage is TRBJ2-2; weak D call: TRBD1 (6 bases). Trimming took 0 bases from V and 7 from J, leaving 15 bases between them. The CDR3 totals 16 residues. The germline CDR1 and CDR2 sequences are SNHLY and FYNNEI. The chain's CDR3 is CASSEAGTGMSGELFF. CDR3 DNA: TGTGCCAGCAGTGAAGCAGGAACAGGGATGAGCGGGGAGCTGTTTTTT.

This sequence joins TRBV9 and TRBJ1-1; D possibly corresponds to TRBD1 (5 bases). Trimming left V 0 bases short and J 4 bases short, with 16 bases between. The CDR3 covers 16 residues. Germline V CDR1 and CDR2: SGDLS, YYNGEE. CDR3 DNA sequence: TGTGCCAGCAGCGTAGTCCCCCTGGGGCAGGGCACTGAAGCTTTCTTT. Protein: CASSVVPLGQGTEAFF. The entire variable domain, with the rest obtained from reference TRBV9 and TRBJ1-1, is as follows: DSGVTQTPKHLITATGQRVTLRCSPRSGDLSVYWYQQSLDQGLQFLIQYYNGEERAKGNILERFSAQQFPDLHSELNLSSLELGDSALYFCASSVVPLGQGTEAFFGQGTRLTVV.

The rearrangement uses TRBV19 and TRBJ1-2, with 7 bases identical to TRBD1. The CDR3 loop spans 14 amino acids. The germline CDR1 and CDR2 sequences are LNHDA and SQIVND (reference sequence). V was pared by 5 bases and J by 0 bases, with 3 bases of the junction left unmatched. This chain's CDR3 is CASSAGTANYGYTF. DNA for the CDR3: TGTGCCAGTAGTGCCGGGACAGCTAACTATGGCTACACCTTC.

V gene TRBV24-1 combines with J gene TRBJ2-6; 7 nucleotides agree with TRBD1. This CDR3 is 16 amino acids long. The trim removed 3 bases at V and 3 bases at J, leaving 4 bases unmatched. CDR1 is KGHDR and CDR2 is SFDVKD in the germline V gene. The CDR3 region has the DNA TGTGCCACCAGTGATCCTACAGGGGTTGGGGCCAACGTCCTGACTTTC. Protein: CATSDPTGVGANVLTF.

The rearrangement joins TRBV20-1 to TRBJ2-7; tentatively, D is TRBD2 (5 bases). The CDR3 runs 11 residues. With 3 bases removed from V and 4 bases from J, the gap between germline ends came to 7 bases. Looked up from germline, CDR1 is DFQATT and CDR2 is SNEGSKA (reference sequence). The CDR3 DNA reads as TGCAGTGCTAGCGGGAAGTACGAGCAGTACTTC. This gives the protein CSASGKYEQYF.

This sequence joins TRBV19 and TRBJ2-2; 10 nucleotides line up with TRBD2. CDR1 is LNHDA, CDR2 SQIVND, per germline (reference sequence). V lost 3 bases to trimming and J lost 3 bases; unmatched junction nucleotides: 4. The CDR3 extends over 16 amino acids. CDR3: CASSIVSGRDTGELFF. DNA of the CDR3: TGTGCCAGTAGTATTGTAAGCGGGAGGGACACCGGGGAGCTGTTTTTT. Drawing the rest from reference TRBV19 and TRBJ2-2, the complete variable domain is DGGITQSPKYLFRKEGQNVTLSCEQNLNHDAMYWYRQDPGQGLRLIYYSQIVNDFQKGDIAEGYSVSREKKESFPLTVTSAQKNPTAFYLCASSIVSGRDTGELFFGEGSRLTVL.

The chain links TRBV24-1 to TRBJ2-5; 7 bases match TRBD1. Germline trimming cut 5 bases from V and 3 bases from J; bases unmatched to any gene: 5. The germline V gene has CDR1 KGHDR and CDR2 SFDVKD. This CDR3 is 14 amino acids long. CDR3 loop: CATSARGREETQYF. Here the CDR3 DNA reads TGTGCCACCAGTGCAAGGGGGCGGGAAGAGACCCAGTACTTC.

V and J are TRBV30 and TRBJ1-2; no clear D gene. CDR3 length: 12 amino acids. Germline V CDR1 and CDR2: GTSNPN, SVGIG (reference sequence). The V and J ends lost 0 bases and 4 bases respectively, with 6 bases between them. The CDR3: CAWSVRAYGYTF. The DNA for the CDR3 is TGTGCCTGGAGTGTACGAGCCTATGGCTACACCTTC.

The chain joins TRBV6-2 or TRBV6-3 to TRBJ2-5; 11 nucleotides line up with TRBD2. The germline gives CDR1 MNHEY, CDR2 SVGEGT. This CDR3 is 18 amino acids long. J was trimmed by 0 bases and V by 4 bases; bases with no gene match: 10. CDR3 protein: CASSSPFASGGYQETQYF. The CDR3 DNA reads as TGTGCCAGCAGTTCCCCTTTCGCTAGCGGGGGGTACCAAGAGACCCAGTACTTC.

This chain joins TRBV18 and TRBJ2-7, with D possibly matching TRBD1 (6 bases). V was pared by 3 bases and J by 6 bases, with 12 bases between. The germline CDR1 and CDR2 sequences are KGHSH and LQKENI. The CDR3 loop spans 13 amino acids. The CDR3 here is CASSPEQGSEQYF. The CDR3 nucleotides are TGTGCCAGCTCACCCGAACAGGGTTCCGAGCAGTACTTC.

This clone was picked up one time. The CDR3 protein is CASSLWTGTNYGYTF. The CDR3 DNA reads as TGTGCCAGCAGCCTCTGGACAGGAACTAACTATGGCTACACCTTC. V and J are TRBV7-2 and TRBJ1-2; 7 positions agree with TRBD1. The CDR3 is 15 residues long. Germline V gene lookup returns CDR1 SGHTA and CDR2 FQGNSA. Trimming removed 5 bases from V and 0 bases from J; junction bases left unmatched: 6.

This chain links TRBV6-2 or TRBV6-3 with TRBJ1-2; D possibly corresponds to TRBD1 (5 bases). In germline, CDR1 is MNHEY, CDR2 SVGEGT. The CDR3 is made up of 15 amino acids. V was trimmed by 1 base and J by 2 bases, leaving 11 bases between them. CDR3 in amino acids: CASSYFPGVNYGYTF. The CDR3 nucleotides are TGTGCCAGCAGTTACTTCCCGGGGGTAAACTATGGCTACACCTTC.

The CDR3 nucleotides read TGTGCCAGCAGTTCCAACGGGGGTTTGACTGAAGCTTTCTTT. Encoded protein: CASSSNGGLTEAFF. V gene TRBV7-2 combines with J gene TRBJ1-1; a weak D match, TRBD1 (5 bases). The germline V gene has CDR1 SGHTA and CDR2 FQGNSA. Trimming took off 6 bases at V and 5 bases at J, with 16 bases between the two ends. The CDR3 sequence is 14 residues long.

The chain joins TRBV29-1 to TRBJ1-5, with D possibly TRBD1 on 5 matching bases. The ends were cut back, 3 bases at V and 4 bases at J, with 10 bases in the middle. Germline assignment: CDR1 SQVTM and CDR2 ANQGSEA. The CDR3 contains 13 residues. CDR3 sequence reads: CSVDLGGNQPQHF. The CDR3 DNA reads TGCAGCGTTGACCTGGGGGGTAATCAGCCCCAGCATTTT.

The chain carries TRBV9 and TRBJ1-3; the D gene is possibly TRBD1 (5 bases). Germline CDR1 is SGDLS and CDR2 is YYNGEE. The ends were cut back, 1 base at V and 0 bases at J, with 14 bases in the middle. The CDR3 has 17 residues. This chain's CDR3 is CASSVRGEVISGNTIYF. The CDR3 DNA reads TGTGCCAGCAGCGTAAGGGGCGAGGTTATCTCTGGAAACACCATATATTTT. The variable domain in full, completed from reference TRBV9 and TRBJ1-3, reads DSGVTQTPKHLITATGQRVTLRCSPRSGDLSVYWYQQSLDQGLQFLIQYYNGEERAKGNILERFSAQQFPDLHSELNLSSLELGDSALYFCASSVRGEVISGNTIYFGEGSWLTVV.

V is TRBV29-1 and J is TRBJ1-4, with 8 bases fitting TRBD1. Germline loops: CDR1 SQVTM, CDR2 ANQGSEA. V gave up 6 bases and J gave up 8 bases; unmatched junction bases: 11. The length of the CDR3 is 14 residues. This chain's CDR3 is CSVKTGVVKEKLFF. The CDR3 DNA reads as TGCAGCGTCAAGACAGGGGTTGTGAAGGAAAAACTGTTTTTT.

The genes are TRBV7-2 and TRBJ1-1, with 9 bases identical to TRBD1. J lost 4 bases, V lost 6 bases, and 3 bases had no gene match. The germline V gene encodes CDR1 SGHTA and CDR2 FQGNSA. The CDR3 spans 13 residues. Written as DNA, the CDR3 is TGTGCCAGCAGGGGACAGGGCGGCACTGAAGCTTTCTTT. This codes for CASRGQGGTEAFF.

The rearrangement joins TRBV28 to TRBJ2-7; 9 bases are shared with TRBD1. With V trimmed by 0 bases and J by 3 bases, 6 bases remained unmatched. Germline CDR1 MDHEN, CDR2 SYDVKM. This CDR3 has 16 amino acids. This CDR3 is CASSLWGTGRNYEQYF. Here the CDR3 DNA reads TGTGCCAGCAGTTTATGGGGGACAGGGAGAAACTACGAGCAGTACTTC.

The CDR3 DNA reads TGTGCCAGCAGCTTGGCTGAGACAGCAGGGTACGAGCAGTACTTC. Protein product: CASSLAETAGYEQYF. The chain has TRBV5-5 and TRBJ2-7, with D tentatively TRBD1 (5 bases). The CDR3 sequence is 15 residues long. From germline, CDR1 is SGHKS and CDR2 YYEKEE (reference sequence). The V gene lost 0 bases and the J gene lost 4 bases, with 14 bases spanning the gap.

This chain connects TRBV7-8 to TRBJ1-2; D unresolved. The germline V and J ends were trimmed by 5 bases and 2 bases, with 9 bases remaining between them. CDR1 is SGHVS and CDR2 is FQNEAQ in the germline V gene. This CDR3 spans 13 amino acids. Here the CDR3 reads CASSLTENYGYTF. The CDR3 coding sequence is TGTGCCAGCAGCCTCACAGAAAACTATGGCTACACCTTC.

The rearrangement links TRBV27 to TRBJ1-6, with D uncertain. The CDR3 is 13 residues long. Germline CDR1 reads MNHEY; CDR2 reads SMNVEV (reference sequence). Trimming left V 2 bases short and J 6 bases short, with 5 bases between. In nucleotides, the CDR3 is TGTGCCAGCAGTTTACAGGTTAATTCACCCCTCCACTTT. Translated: CASSLQVNSPLHF.

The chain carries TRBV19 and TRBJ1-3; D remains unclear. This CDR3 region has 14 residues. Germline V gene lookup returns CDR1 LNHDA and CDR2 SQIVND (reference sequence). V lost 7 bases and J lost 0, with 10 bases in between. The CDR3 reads CASISGASGNTIYF. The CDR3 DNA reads TGTGCCAGTATTAGCGGCGCCTCTGGAAACACCATATATTTT.

Here the CDR3 reads CASTLPMGVAGEQFF. The CDR3 nucleotides read TGTGCCAGCACCCTCCCCATGGGAGTCGCGGGTGAGCAGTTCTTC. The rearrangement joins TRBV28 to TRBJ2-1; maybe TRBD2 (5 bases). Trimming pared 7 bases from V and 9 bases from J, leaving 22 bases between. Germline V gives CDR1 MDHEN, CDR2 SYDVKM. This CDR3 region has 15 residues.

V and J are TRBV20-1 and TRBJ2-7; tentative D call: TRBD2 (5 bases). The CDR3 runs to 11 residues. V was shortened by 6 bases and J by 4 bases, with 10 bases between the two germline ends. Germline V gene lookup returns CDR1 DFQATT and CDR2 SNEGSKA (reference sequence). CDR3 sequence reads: CSAFGKYEQYF. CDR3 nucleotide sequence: TGCAGTGCCTTCGGGAAATACGAGCAGTACTTC.

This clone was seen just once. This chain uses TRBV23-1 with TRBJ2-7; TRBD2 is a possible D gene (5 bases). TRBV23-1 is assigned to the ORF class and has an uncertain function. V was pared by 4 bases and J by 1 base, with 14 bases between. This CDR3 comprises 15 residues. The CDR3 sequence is CASSRRDSLSYEQYF. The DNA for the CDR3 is TGCGCCAGCAGTCGTCGGGATTCATTATCCTACGAGCAGTACTTC.

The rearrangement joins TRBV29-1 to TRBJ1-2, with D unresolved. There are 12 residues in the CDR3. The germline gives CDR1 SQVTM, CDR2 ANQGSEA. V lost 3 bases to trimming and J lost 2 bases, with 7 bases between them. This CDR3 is CSVDGGNYGYTF. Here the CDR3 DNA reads TGCAGCGTTGATGGAGGAAACTATGGCTACACCTTC. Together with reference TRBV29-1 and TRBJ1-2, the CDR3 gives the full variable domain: SAVISQKPSRDICQRGTSLTIQCQVDSQVTMMFWYRQQPGQSLTLIATANQGSEATYESGFVIDKFPISRPNLTFSTLTVSNMSPEDSSIYLCSVDGGNYGYTFGSGTRLTVV.

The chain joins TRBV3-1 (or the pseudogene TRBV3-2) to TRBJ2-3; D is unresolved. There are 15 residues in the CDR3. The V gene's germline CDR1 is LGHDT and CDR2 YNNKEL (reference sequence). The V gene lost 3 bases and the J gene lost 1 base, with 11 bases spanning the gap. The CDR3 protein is CASSQEGARTDTQYF. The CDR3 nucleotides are TGTGCCAGCAGCCAGGAAGGAGCCCGCACAGATACGCAGTATTTT.